The entry that follows covers one T cell receptor (beta chain) sequence. No antigen is known for it. The template for TCR beta VDJ and CDR3 sequence profiling was genomic DNA. TCRdb reprocessed the reads via MiXCR and lists one record per CDR3 protein. The repertoire includes about 150,000 distinct CDR3 sequences, roughly 54% of them detected once, and more than 10% sits in the top ten. The record originates from a study of CD8+CD57+ T cells in acquired aplastic anemia. About the research overall: Sorting CD4+ and CD8+ cells gave DNA averaging approximately 3 ug. General study results and limits: The same twenty-nine CD8+ CDR3 sequences occurred in patients and in controls.

Patients sequenced had flow cytometry evidence of CD8+CD57+ cell expansion. All patients had severe acquired aplastic anemia. Patients were treatment-naive when blood was sampled. This CDR3 has 15 amino acids. V gave up 4 bases and J gave up 0 bases, with 10 bases separating them. Looked up from germline, CDR1 is ENHRY and CDR2 is SYGVKD. V gene TRBV10-3 combines with J gene TRBJ2-1, with D tentatively TRBD1 or TRBD2 (5 bases each). Sequencing input: sorted CD4+, CD8+, or CD8+CD57+ T cells (not recorded which) from PBMCs. The clonotype originates from a human donor with aplastic anemia. DNA for the CDR3: TGTGCCATCAGTGGGGACGTTAGCTCCTACAATGAGCAGTTCTTC. Its translation: CAISGDVSSYNEQFF.